These 4 T cell receptor beta chains share one sample of origin, sequenced in a study of shared clonotypes between healthy human individuals (dated by TCRdb to 2018 to 2020). Library method: the immunoSEQ multiplex PCR assay. TCRdb took this table from immuneACCESS and kept in-frame rearrangements with V and J called. Such tables lack part of the clones; where checked against another copy, unresolved V genes explain under half of the gap, and the rest is unexplained. The sample profile shows 550,000 to 700,000 clones; 60% to 75% of them were found once. Clones ranked in the top ten supply 1.5% to 2% of the sample. The material sequenced was memory CD4+ T cells sorted from blood. The cell subset or site label on this specimen signifies: CD45RA-negative fraction. The receptor set was obtained from a woman in her 30s in good health.

V and J are TRBV19 and TRBJ2-5, with TRBD2 as a possible D gene (5 bases). CDR1 and CDR2 (germline): LNHDA, SQIVND (reference sequence). V was trimmed by 3 bases and J by 2 bases, leaving 7 bases between them. The CDR3 is 13 residues long. CDR3 sequence: CASSMRDQETQYF. The CDR3 bases are TGTGCCAGTAGTATGAGGGATCAAGAGACCCAGTACTTC.

This clone was recorded once. At the DNA level, this CDR3 is encoded by other sequences in the same sample as well. The chain links TRBV4-1 to TRBJ2-5; tentative D call: TRBD2 (5 bases). This CDR3 has 14 residues. From germline, CDR1 is MGHRA and CDR2 YSYEKL. Trimming cost V 0 bases and J 5 bases, with 10 bases left between them. Here the CDR3 reads CASSQDPGGETQYF. CDR3 nucleotide sequence: TGCGCCAGCAGCCAAGATCCAGGAGGCGAGACCCAGTACTTC.

Relative to its sample, this clone is medium-sized (0.01 to 0.1%). The chain is built from TRBV28 and TRBJ2-7; weak D call: TRBD2 (6 bases). Between the trimmed V and J ends, which lost 5 bases and 3 bases, there was a span of 14 bases. CDR3 length: 14 amino acids. Looked up from germline, CDR1 is MDHEN and CDR2 is SYDVKM. CDR3 loop: CASSGGYGDYEQYF. CDR3 DNA sequence: TGTGCCAGCAGTGGGGGGTACGGGGACTACGAGCAGTACTTC.

This rearrangement joins TRBV27 to TRBJ1-1; D is unclear. Germline assignment: CDR1 MNHEY and CDR2 SMNVEV (reference sequence). This CDR3 spans 14 amino acids. The germline V and J ends were trimmed by 5 bases and 0 bases, with 10 bases remaining between them. DNA of the CDR3: TGTGCCAGCAGTAGTCTACAGTTGAACACTGAAGCTTTCTTT. This sequence encodes CASSSLQLNTEAFF.